What follows describes a single T cell receptor beta chain. What it binds is unknown. This sample is drawn from a study of cytomegalovirus exposure and HLA in healthy donors. General study points: The authors considered a cluster of highly shared sequence variants likely to be a sequencing artifact. Later work showed greater clonal expansion in HLA-associated TCR beta chains than in equally common others. Most CMV-associated TCR beta chains appeared HLA-restricted in a later analysis.

Those who donated were healthy bone marrow donors. The CDR3 covers 12 residues. Germline V CDR1 and CDR2: LNHNV, YYDKDF (reference sequence). The PCR had 60 Vbeta and 13 Jbeta primers. The protocol was immunoSEQ multiplex PCR, while the TCRdb copy is restricted to in-frame clones and leaves out a portion. The sample shows about 160,000 clones, approximately 80% of them seen only once. The source of this sequence is a man aged 45-65 years in good health and CMV-seropositive. The J gene is TRBJ2-5, the V gene TRBV15; D ambiguous. The assigned J gene may be wrong: the sequence end matches TRBJ2-7 better. The sample taken for sequencing was PBMCs. CDR3 residues: CATSRDRYEQYF. The CDR3 DNA follows: TGTGCCACCAGCAGAGATCGCTACGAGCAGTACTTC.